One and the same sample provided the 27 T cell receptor beta chains below, sequenced in a study of spatial heterogeneity in lung cancer. As for time point: sample taken at primary tumor resection. Regarding the study as a whole: How many expanded intratumoral alpha and beta TCRs were present tracked the tumor mutation count, which was a count of nonsynonymous mutations.

TCRdb itself ran the 5' RACE reads through MiXCR, one entry per CDR3 protein. The sample shows approximately 9,700 distinct CDR3 sequences, roughly 12% of them seen only once. No cognate antigen is known for these TCRs. The sequences come from lung tumor tissue, collected at surgery. These receptors were obtained from a male donor with early-stage non-small cell lung cancer.

This clonotype was counted at least ten times. The library was designed around alpha chains, so this beta chain is a stray read whose abundance carries little weight. The chain recombines TRBV12-3 or TRBV12-4 with TRBJ1-6; 10 bases align to TRBD1. V lost 3 bases, J lost 11 bases, and 7 bases stayed unmatched. This CDR3 region has 15 residues. The CDR3 loop is CASSFSGTGVAPLHF. The CDR3 DNA reads as TGTGCCAGCAGTTTCTCCGGGACAGGGGTGGCACCCCTCCACTTT.

This clonotype was observed many times. Since it is a stray read in a library aimed at alpha chains, this beta chain has a size that is not meaningful. The gene calls are TRBV7-2 and TRBJ2-7; 10 positions agree with TRBD1. Germline assignment: CDR1 SGHTA and CDR2 FQGNSA. The V gene end was trimmed by 4 bases and the J gene end by 4 bases; junction bases not matched to a gene: 4. The CDR3 length is 14 residues. The CDR3, as DNA: TGTGCCAGCAGCTCCGGGACAGGGGATTACGAGCAGTACTTC. This gives the protein CASSSGTGDYEQYF.

A note on this clonotype: Found in a library prepared for alpha chains, this beta chain is an off-target read, and its abundance has little meaning. The chain combines TRBV9 with TRBJ2-3; the D gene is possibly TRBD1 (5 bases). The CDR3 runs to 14 residues. CDR1 is SGDLS, CDR2 YYNGEE, per germline. V was trimmed by 3 bases and J by 6 bases, leaving 14 bases between them. The CDR3 DNA reads TGTGCCAGCAGCGCGTGGGGAACAGGCGATACGCAGTATTTT. Translation gives CASSAWGTGDTQYF.

This clonotype appeared many times. For a library built for alpha chains, this beta chain is a stray read; little rests on its size. This sequence joins TRBV7-9 and TRBJ2-5, with 10 bases lining up with TRBD2. V shed 5 bases, J shed 4 bases, and the junction held 7 bases outside the gene matches. Per the germline V gene, CDR1 is SEHNR and CDR2 is FQNEAQ (reference sequence). CDR3 length: 15 residues. CDR3 in DNA: TGTGCCAGCAGCCGCTCTTTAGCGGGAGGAGAGACCCAGTACTTC. This translates into CASSRSLAGGETQYF. Full variable domain (outside the CDR3, taken from reference TRBV7-9 and TRBJ2-5): DTGVSQNPRHKITKRGQNVTFRCDPISEHNRLYWYRQTLGQGPEFLTYFQNEAQLEKSRLLSDRFSAERPKGSFSTLEIQRTEQGDSAMYLCASSRSLAGGETQYFGPGTRLLVL.

A remark on this clonotype: This beta chain came through as a stray read in a library set up for alpha chains, and its size says little. The chain joins TRBV6-5 to TRBJ2-7; no clear D. Germline CDR1 MNHEY, CDR2 SVGAGI. The CDR3 is made up of 13 amino acids. Deletions cut 4 bases from V and 2 bases from J, with 9 bases between. The CDR3: CASSLSNTYEQYF. In nucleotides, the CDR3 is TGTGCCAGCAGTTTGTCCAATACCTACGAGCAGTACTTC.

This clonotype was seen many times. This beta chain turned up in a library designed for alpha chains; as an off-target read, its abundance says little. V gene TRBV24-1 combines with J gene TRBJ2-3, with 8 bases that match TRBD1. V lost 4 bases to trimming and J lost 2 bases; unmatched junction nucleotides: 10. This CDR3 is built from 17 residues. Germline CDR1 KGHDR, CDR2 SFDVKD. The CDR3, as DNA: TGTGCCACCAGTGACCTTGGGGGGACAGGAGACACAGATACGCAGTATTTT. Amino acids: CATSDLGGTGDTDTQYF.

A remark on this clonotype: This beta chain is off target for a library built for alpha chains, so its abundance means little. This chain joins TRBV7-9 and TRBJ2-1; D is ambiguous. V lost 11 bases and J lost 0, with 14 bases in between. Germline assignment: CDR1 SEHNR and CDR2 FQNEAQ (reference sequence). The CDR3 is 14 amino acids. The CDR3, as DNA: TGTGCCGTAACAGTTCAATCCTCCTACAATGAGCAGTTCTTC. Its translation: CAVTVQSSYNEQFF.

This clonotype counts as medium-sized. This beta chain lies outside the target of a library built for alpha chains; its clone size means little. The chain is built from TRBV12-3 or TRBV12-4 and TRBJ1-2; D call uncertain. The ends were cut back, 3 bases at V and 8 bases at J, with 13 bases in the middle. The CDR3 sequence is 13 residues long. CDR3 sequence: CASSLITSGGYTF. The CDR3 region has the DNA TGTGCCAGCAGTTTGATCACCTCGGGAGGCTACACCTTC.

Details on this clonotype: Because this beta chain is a stray read in a library intended to capture alpha chains, its abundance should not be given much weight. CDR3 amino acids: CASSPPLAGLSTDTQYF. The CDR3 DNA reads TGCGCCAGCAGCCCTCCCCTGGCGGGCCTATCCACAGATACGCAGTATTTT. The chain is built from TRBV5-1 and TRBJ2-3; TRBD2 might be the D (5 bases). The V gene lost 4 bases and the J gene lost 2 bases, with 20 bases spanning the gap. The CDR3 is 17 amino acids. CDR1 SGHRS and CDR2 YFSETQ come from the germline V gene.

This clonotype was observed once. This beta chain turned up in a library designed for alpha chains; as an off-target read, its abundance says little. J is TRBJ1-2 and V is TRBV29-1; D remains unclear. The germline V and J ends were trimmed by 4 bases and 0 bases, with 9 bases remaining between them. This CDR3 contains 13 residues. CDR1 and CDR2 (germline): SQVTM, ANQGSEA. For the CDR3, the DNA is TGCAGCGTTGGGGAACTAACTAACTATGGCTACACCTTC. Translation gives CSVGELTNYGYTF.

This clonotype was picked up many times. This beta chain lies outside the target of a library built for alpha chains; its clone size means little. This chain uses TRBV12-3 or TRBV12-4 with TRBJ2-1; 11 bases fit TRBD2. This CDR3 comprises 14 residues. The ends lost 6 bases at V and 4 bases at J; junction bases unmatched: 2. The CDR3 loop reads CASRGLAGYNEQFF. CDR3 DNA sequence: TGTGCCAGCAGAGGACTAGCGGGTTACAATGAGCAGTTCTTC.

This clonotype was counted at least ten times. The size of this beta chain means little, since it is a stray read in a library made for alpha chains. V and J are TRBV10-3 and TRBJ2-3; 13 bases are shared with TRBD2. The CDR3 extends over 20 amino acids. Germline trimming cut 2 bases from V and 0 bases from J; bases unmatched to any gene: 11. Germline CDR1 reads ENHRY; CDR2 reads SYGVKD. The CDR3 protein is CAISEKGLAGTSLSTDTQYF. In DNA, the CDR3 is TGTGCCATCAGTGAGAAGGGACTAGCGGGAACCTCTCTAAGCACAGATACGCAGTATTTT.

Remarks on this clonotype: This beta chain appears as a stray read in a library generated for alpha chains; its size is not informative. The chain has TRBV27 and TRBJ2-7, with no clear D. Trimming took off 2 bases at V and 4 bases at J, with 9 bases between the two ends. CDR3 length: 13 amino acids. Per the germline V gene, CDR1 is MNHEY and CDR2 is SMNVEV (reference sequence). CDR3 amino acids: CASSLLVGYEQYV. CDR3 sequence (DNA): TGTGCCAGCAGTTTACTAGTCGGATACGAGCAGTACGTC.

At least ten counts were recorded for this clonotype. Found in a library prepared for alpha chains, this beta chain is an off-target read, and its abundance has little meaning. V is TRBV3-1 and J is TRBJ2-1, with 9 bases lining up with TRBD2. V gave up 4 bases and J gave up 2 bases; unmatched junction bases: 3. Germline V gene data show CDR1 as LGHDT and CDR2 as YNNKEL (reference sequence). This CDR3 region has 15 residues. This chain's CDR3 is CASSPLAGAYNEQFF. The CDR3 region has the DNA TGTGCCAGCAGCCCTTTAGCGGGAGCCTACAATGAGCAGTTCTTC.

Only a few counts were recorded for this clonotype. Because the library targeted alpha chains, this beta chain is an off-target read whose size means little. The gene calls are TRBV3-1 and TRBJ1-1; D gene uncertain. V lost 1 base and J lost 3, with 6 bases in between. This CDR3 has 13 residues. Germline CDR1 LGHDT, CDR2 YNNKEL (reference sequence). The CDR3 nucleotides are TGTGCCAGCAGCCAAGTTTGGGACACTGAAGCTTTCTTT. Translation gives CASSQVWDTEAFF.

Ten or more counts support this clonotype. Because the library targeted alpha chains, this beta chain is an off-target read whose size means little. This sequence joins TRBV21-1 and TRBJ1-5; the listed D gene, TRBD1, was not tested against the DNA. TRBV21-1 represents a pseudogene. This CDR3 is built from 17 residues. In nucleotides, the CDR3 is TGTGCCAGCCACCTTGACAGGGGACCGAGAAGCAATCAGCCCCAGCATTTT. Its translation: CASHLDRGPRSNQPQHF.

By proportion, this clonotype is medium-sized. This beta chain is an unintended read in a library built for alpha chains; its size means little. The chain is built from TRBV7-9 and TRBJ2-1; D unclear. V was trimmed by 2 bases and J by 2 bases, leaving 7 bases between them. The germline gives CDR1 SEHNR, CDR2 FQNEAQ (reference sequence). The CDR3 covers 14 residues. CDR3: CASSLMLAYNEQFF. CDR3 coding DNA: TGTGCCAGCAGCTTAATGCTAGCCTACAATGAGCAGTTCTTC.

There are many counts of this clonotype. This beta chain is an unintended read in a library built for alpha chains; its size means little. The rearrangement uses TRBV7-2 and TRBJ2-2, with TRBD1 as a possible D gene (5 bases). CDR1 and CDR2 (germline): SGHTA, FQGNSA. The CDR3 consists of 14 residues. The ends were cut back, 3 bases at V and 4 bases at J, with 9 bases in the middle. Written as DNA, the CDR3 is TGTGCCAGCAGCTTTACAGGTAGCACCGGGGAGCTGTTTTTT. It yields the protein CASSFTGSTGELFF.

Ten or more counts support this clonotype. In a library made to pick up alpha chains, this beta chain is a stray read with a size that means little. The chain links TRBV28 to TRBJ2-6, with TRBD2 matching 9 bases. The V gene's germline CDR1 is MDHEN and CDR2 SYDVKM. The CDR3 runs 18 residues. V trimming: 2 bases; J trimming: 2 bases; junction bases outside the gene matches: 7. CDR3 sequence reads: CASSLASGISPGANVLTF. The CDR3 DNA follows: TGTGCCAGCAGTTTAGCTAGCGGGATCTCCCCTGGGGCCAACGTCCTGACTTTC.

This clonotype showed up many times. This beta chain represents an off-target read in a library built for alpha chains; its size is of limited meaning. The CDR3 DNA sequence: TGCGCCAGCAGCCGACAGGGGGATCAAGAAGCTTTCTTT. It codes for CASSRQGDQEAFF. The V call is TRBV5-1, the J call TRBJ1-1; 9 nucleotides line up with TRBD1. Germline loops: CDR1 SGHRS, CDR2 YFSETQ. The CDR3 is 13 amino acids. Trimming removed 4 bases from V and 8 bases from J; junction bases left unmatched: 6.

A note on this clonotype: This beta chain turned up in a library designed for alpha chains; as an off-target read, its abundance says little. The V gene is TRBV29-1, the J gene TRBJ1-2, with no clear D. V lost 2 bases and J lost 5, with 9 bases in between. Germline V gene lookup returns CDR1 SQVTM and CDR2 ANQGSEA. This CDR3 is 12 amino acids long. The CDR3 sequence is CSVETAVYGYTF. The CDR3 region has the DNA TGCAGCGTTGAAACGGCGGTATATGGCTACACCTTC.

This clonotype was detected ten times or more. This beta chain was picked up by a library intended for alpha chains and is off target, so its count carries little meaning. The CDR3: CSARTYTAGATDTQYF. CDR3 in DNA: TGCAGTGCTAGAACCTACACGGCCGGAGCCACAGATACGCAGTATTTT. This chain links TRBV20-1 with TRBJ2-3; D gene unclear. This CDR3 spans 16 amino acids. The V end lost 2 bases, the J end lost 2 bases, and 17 bases lay between the germline ends. Germline lookup yields CDR1 DFQATT and CDR2 SNEGSKA (reference sequence).

This clonotype is labeled medium-sized (0.01 to 0.1%). For a library built for alpha chains, this beta chain is a stray read; little rests on its size. This chain joins TRBV12-3 or TRBV12-4 and TRBJ2-1, with 15 bases that match TRBD2. The CDR3 totals 15 residues. Trimming removed 5 bases from V and 8 bases from J; junction bases left unmatched: 4. CDR3 in DNA: TGTGCCAGCAGTATGGGACTAGCGGGAGGTTATGAGCAGTTCTTC. Protein product: CASSMGLAGGYEQFF.

This clonotype is classed as medium-sized. Because the library targeted alpha chains, this beta chain is an off-target read whose size means little. CDR3 loop: CSVEGLAGGLDTQYF. The DNA for the CDR3 is TGCAGCGTTGAAGGCCTAGCGGGAGGTCTGGATACGCAGTATTTT. The chain joins TRBV29-1 to TRBJ2-3; TRBD2 agrees at 11 bases. Trimming took 1 base from V and 6 from J; bases not matched to a gene: 6. The CDR3 is 15 residues long. Germline V gene lookup returns CDR1 SQVTM and CDR2 ANQGSEA.

This clonotype ranks as medium-sized. This beta chain is off target for a library built for alpha chains, so its abundance means little. This rearrangement joins TRBV12-3 or TRBV12-4 to TRBJ2-2; tentatively, D is TRBD2 (5 bases). The CDR3 spans 13 residues. Trimming cost V 4 bases and J 5 bases, with 8 bases left between them. The DNA of the CDR3 is TGTGCCAGCAGTTCACTAGGGACCGGGGAGCTGTTTTTT. This gives the protein CASSSLGTGELFF.

This clonotype was detected ten times or more. Being off target in a library aimed at alpha chains, this beta chain has a size of little meaning. The gene calls are TRBV30 and TRBJ2-5, with unresolved D. Germline V gene lookup returns CDR1 GTSNPN and CDR2 SVGIG (reference sequence). There are 15 residues in the CDR3. V was trimmed by 0 bases and J by 2 bases, leaving 13 bases between them. This CDR3 is CAWSVRYGNQETQYF. DNA for the CDR3: TGTGCCTGGAGTGTACGGTACGGCAATCAAGAGACCCAGTACTTC.

This clonotype is categorized as medium-sized. For a library built for alpha chains, this beta chain is a stray read; little rests on its size. The V and J genes are TRBV24-1 and TRBJ2-3; 7 bases are a match to TRBD2. This CDR3 region has 15 residues. Germline CDR1 and CDR2: KGHDR and SFDVKD. V gave up 1 base and J gave up 3 bases; unmatched junction bases: 3. The CDR3 sequence is CATSDFAGVTDTQYF. DNA for the CDR3: TGTGCCACCAGTGATTTTGCGGGAGTAACAGATACGCAGTATTTT.